A selection of T cell receptor beta chains follows, all from one sample in a study of cytomegalovirus exposure and HLA in healthy donors. The protocol was immunoSEQ multiplex PCR, while the TCRdb copy is restricted to in-frame clones and leaves out a portion. The sample lists around 100,000 clones, around four fifths occurring once. The specimen was PBMCs. Source of these receptors: a woman in her 40s in good health and CMV-seronegative. Both conserved end residues are trimmed from each CDR3. Fields, in order: J gene, V gene, D gene, CDR3 protein. A D gene is named only where the DNA matches it firmly.

J: TRBJ1-2
V: TRBV5-6
D: TRBD1
CDR3: ASVAGGHGYT

J: TRBJ2-7
V: TRBV25-1
D: TRBD1
CDR3: ASRDGQGAWEQY

J: TRBJ2-7
V: TRBV6-5
D: TRBD2
CDR3: ASPQRGAYEQY

J: TRBJ1-1
V: TRBV19
D: TRBD1
CDR3: ASKRQDRGANTEAF

J: TRBJ2-7
V: TRBV28
D: .
CDR3: ASSLTGYEQY

J: TRBJ2-5
V: TRBV6-1
D: TRBD1
CDR3: ASSYRGETQY

J: TRBJ2-6
V: TRBV7-9
D: .
CDR3: ASSSSTGSNSGANVLT

J: TRBJ2-1
V: TRBV29-1
D: .
CDR3: SVEIGGSNEQF

J: TRBJ2-2
V: TRBV28
D: TRBD2
CDR3: AHAARLAFGELF

J: TRBJ2-7
V: TRBV7-2
D: TRBD2
CDR3: ASSASGMSSYEQY

J: TRBJ1-2
V: TRBV18
D: .
CDR3: ASSSSWGFNYGYT

J: TRBJ2-7
V: TRBV6-5
D: TRBD2
CDR3: ASRLAGGPPYEQY

J: TRBJ2-7
V: TRBV5-6
D: TRBD1
CDR3: ASSLFGTERIRDSYEQY

J: TRBJ2-7
V: TRBV28
D: .
CDR3: ASSPTGLRSYEQY

J: TRBJ2-3
V: TRBV6-1
D: .
CDR3: ASSEPGGVGGSADTQY

J: TRBJ2-7
V: TRBV4-3
D: .
CDR3: ASSQDPGVGADGGYSYEQY

J: TRBJ2-6
V: TRBV5-4
D: .
CDR3: ASSSPPSGANVLT

J: TRBJ1-1
V: TRBV11-2
D: .
CDR3: ASSFERDTEAF

J: TRBJ1-1
V: TRBV7-8
D: .
CDR3: ASSQQGLNTEAF

J: TRBJ1-5
V: TRBV5-5
D: .
CDR3: ASSPVPQRAGYQPQH

J: TRBJ2-1
V: TRBV28
D: .
CDR3: ASKYGGSSYNEQF

J: TRBJ1-2
V: TRBV28
D: .
CDR3: ASSSRTAEDGYT

J: TRBJ2-5
V: TRBV6-1
D: TRBD2
CDR3: ASSEWWGGRQETQY

J: TRBJ2-7
V: TRBV21-1
D: .
CDR3: ASSPDLDLAAREQY

J: TRBJ2-2
V: TRBV7-2
D: .
CDR3: ASSLGQNTGELF